This TCR beta chain was sequenced in a study of OX40 agonist ivuxolimab in advanced cancers. Clones were sequenced by immunoSEQ multiplex PCR, and TCRdb holds only the in-frame ones, with some missing. The sample yields some 38,000 clones, around nine tenths seen once. V lost 2 bases and J 6 bases, leaving 12 bases between the germline ends. The CDR3 runs 13 residues. Germline-derived CDR1 and CDR2 are SGDLS and YYNGEE. The chain recombines TRBV9 with TRBJ2-7; possible D gene TRBD2, 7 bases. This material consisted of CD4+ or CD8+ T cells sorted from blood, taken in a trial of the OX40 agonist ivuxolimab. The TCR comes from an adult with an advanced solid tumor such as melanoma, head and neck, liver or kidney cancer. CDR3 region: CASSVGGGGEQYF. DNA of the CDR3: TGTGCCAGCAGCGTCGGGGGAGGGGGCGAGCAGTACTTC.